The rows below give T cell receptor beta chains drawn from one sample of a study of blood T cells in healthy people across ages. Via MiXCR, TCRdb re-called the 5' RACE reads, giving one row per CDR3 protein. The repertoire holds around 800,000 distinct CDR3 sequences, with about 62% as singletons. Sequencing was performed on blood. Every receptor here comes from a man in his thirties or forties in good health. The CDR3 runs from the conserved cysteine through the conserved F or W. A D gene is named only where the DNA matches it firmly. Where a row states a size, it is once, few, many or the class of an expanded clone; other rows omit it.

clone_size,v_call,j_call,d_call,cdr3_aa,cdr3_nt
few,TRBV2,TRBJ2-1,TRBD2,CASMGTSGGSDEQFF,TGTGCCAGCATGGGGACTAGCGGGGGGAGCGATGAGCAGTTCTTC
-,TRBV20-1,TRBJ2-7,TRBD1,CSARSFGTVQSEQYF,TGCAGTGCTAGGAGTTTCGGGACAGTTCAGAGCGAGCAGTACTTC
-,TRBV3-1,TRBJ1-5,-,CASSQKQLHQPQHF,TGTGCCAGCAGCCAGAAACAGTTACATCAGCCCCAGCATTTT
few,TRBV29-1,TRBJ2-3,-,CSVVAGFADTQYF,TGCAGCGTTGTAGCCGGATTCGCAGATACGCAGTATTTT
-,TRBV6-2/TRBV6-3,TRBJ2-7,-,CATEGTYEQYF,TGTGCCACCGAGGGGACTTACGAGCAGTACTTC
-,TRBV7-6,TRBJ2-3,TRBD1,CASSLSQGASTDTQYF,TGTGCCAGCAGCTTATCGCAGGGGGCTAGCACAGATACGCAGTATTTT
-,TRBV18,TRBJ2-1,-,CASSFGLQTYEQFF,TGTGCCAGCTCTTTCGGGCTACAAACCTACGAGCAGTTCTTC
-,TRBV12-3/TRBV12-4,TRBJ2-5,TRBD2,CASSFGASGVAETQYF,TGTGCCAGCAGTTTCGGGGCTAGCGGGGTGGCTGAGACCCAGTACTTC
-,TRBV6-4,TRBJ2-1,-,CASSDSGSGYNEQFF,TGTGCCAGCAGTGACTCTGGGAGTGGGTACAATGAGCAGTTCTTC
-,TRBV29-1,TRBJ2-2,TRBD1,CSVRDRGNTGGLFF,TGCAGCGTTCGGGACAGGGGCAACACCGGGGGGCTGTTTTTT
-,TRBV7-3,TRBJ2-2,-,CASSSILANGELFF,TGTGCCAGCAGCTCAATTTTGGCTAACGGGGAGCTGTTTTTT
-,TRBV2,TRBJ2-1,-,CASTNTPGLYNNEQFF,TGTGCCAGCACCAATACGCCGGGACTCTATAACAATGAGCAGTTCTTC
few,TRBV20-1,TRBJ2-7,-,CSAIPFLGSSYEQYF,TGCAGTGCCATCCCGTTTTTGGGGAGTTCCTACGAGCAGTACTTC
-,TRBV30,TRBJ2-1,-,CAWGGLGQFF,TGTGCCTGGGGGGGGCTGGGGCAGTTCTTC
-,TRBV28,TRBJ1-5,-,CASSLGRDNQPQHF,TGTGCCAGCAGTTTGGGCAGGGACAATCAGCCCCAGCATTTT
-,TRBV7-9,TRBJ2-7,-,CASSLSRNEQYF,TGTGCCAGCAGCTTAAGCCGGAACGAGCAGTACTTC